Below, 13 T cell receptor beta chains from the same sample are listed, as sequenced in a study of blood T cells in healthy people across ages (dated by TCRdb to the mid-2010s). The library was produced with 5' RACE. The instrument given in TCRdb is Illumina HiSeq 2500. A second PCR of about 7 to 12 cycles was run with a J-beta primer mix and a sample-barcoded 5' primer. TCRdb reanalyzed the raw reads on its own, using fastp at Q25 for trimming and MiXCR for clone calling, and kept in-frame beta chains. CDR3 protein duplicates are merged, each entry listing the most common genes and DNA. Present in this sample are about 800,000 distinct CDR3 sequences, around a quarter of which were seen just once. The ten top clones hold under 4.5% of the sample. Separately, the same data were catalogued under a study of T cells of mothers and their children.

Sequenced: blood. These receptors were collected from a boy younger than 18 in good health.

The CDR3 nucleotides are TGTGCCAGCAACCGGGGAGCCTCCTACGAGCAGTACTTC. Its protein product is CASNRGASYEQYF. The gene calls are TRBV7-9 and TRBJ2-7; possible D gene TRBD2, 5 bases. CDR3 length: 13 residues. With 7 bases removed from V and 0 bases from J, the gap between germline ends came to 10 bases. CDR1 is SEHNR and CDR2 is FQNEAQ in the germline V gene (reference sequence).

This clonotype was picked up a small number of times. V and J are TRBV10-3 and TRBJ2-3; 10 bases line up with TRBD2. CDR1 ENHRY and CDR2 SYGVKD come from the germline V gene. The J segment lost 2 bases and the V segment lost 5 bases, leaving 4 bases of the junction unmatched. This CDR3 has 15 amino acids. The CDR3 DNA follows: TGTGCCATCAGTCTCACTAGCGGGGCCACAGATACGCAGTATTTT. This translates into CAISLTSGATDTQYF.

This clonotype has only a few counts. The J gene is TRBJ2-2, the V gene TRBV29-1; 10 nucleotides agree with TRBD1. This CDR3 spans 14 amino acids. Unmatched junction bases numbered 5, after V lost 5 bases and J lost 5 bases. Germline V CDR1 and CDR2: SQVTM, ANQGSEA. CDR3 region: CSVRGQGWTGELFF. CDR3 bases: TGCAGCGTTAGGGGACAGGGGTGGACCGGGGAGCTGTTTTTT.

V usage is TRBV12-3 or TRBV12-4 and J usage is TRBJ1-2, with a tentative D call TRBD1 (6 bases). The CDR3 contains 15 residues. V lost 2 bases and J lost 2, with 12 bases in between. The CDR3 nucleotides are TGTGCCAGCAGTTTAAGCCGGGACACCAACTATGGCTACACCTTC. Protein sequence: CASSLSRDTNYGYTF.

V and J are TRBV6-1 and TRBJ2-7; 10 bases are shared with TRBD1. Trimming cost V 4 bases and J 7 bases; bases outside gene matches: 7. Germline loops: CDR1 MNHNS, CDR2 SASEGT. The CDR3 consists of 14 residues. The CDR3 nucleotides read TGTGCCAGCAGTGGTGACAGGGGGCCATGGGAGCAGTACTTC. It codes for CASSGDRGPWEQYF.

This clonotype was seen repeatedly, ten times or more. The chain links TRBV6-2 or TRBV6-3 to TRBJ2-5; no definite D call. This CDR3 contains 11 residues. In germline, CDR1 is MNHEY, CDR2 SVGEGT. V shed 6 bases and J shed 4 bases, with 6 bases lying between them. CDR3: CASSRRETQYF. The CDR3 coding sequence is TGTGCCAGCAGCCGGAGAGAGACCCAGTACTTC.

The V and J genes are TRBV4-3 and TRBJ1-4, with TRBD1 matching 8 bases. CDR3 size: 14 residues. V trimming: 1 base; J trimming: 10 bases; junction bases outside the gene matches: 5. The germline gives CDR1 LGHNA, CDR2 YSLEER. The CDR3 DNA is TGCGCCAGCAGCCAAGGACAGGGGAAAACAAAACTGTTTTTT. Protein sequence: CASSQGQGKTKLFF.

This chain connects TRBV7-3 to TRBJ1-5, with 10 bases lining up with TRBD1. The length of the CDR3 is 18 residues. Looked up from germline, CDR1 is SGHTA and CDR2 is FQGTGA. V shed 5 bases and J 1 base; nucleotides not matched to a gene: 11. CDR3 nucleotide sequence: TGTGCCAGCAGCACCAGGGGGACAGGGGAGGAGAGCAATCAGCCCCAGCATTTT. It is translated as CASSTRGTGEESNQPQHF. The entire variable domain, with the rest obtained from reference TRBV7-3 and TRBJ1-5, is as follows: GAGVSQTPSNKVTEKGKYVELRCDPISGHTALYWYRQSLGQGPEFLIYFQGTGAADDSGLPNDRFFAVRPEGSVSTLKIQRTERGDSAVYLCASSTRGTGEESNQPQHFGDGTRLSIL.

The chain employs TRBV6-5 and TRBJ2-5; D gene ambiguous. Matching the DNA end better, TRBJ2-7 makes the J call doubtful. Per germline, CDR1 MNHEY and CDR2 SVGAGI. This CDR3 is 13 amino acids long. CDR3 sequence: CASRPRQINEQYF. The CDR3 nucleotides read TGTGCCAGCAGGCCCCGTCAAATTAACGAGCAGTACTTC.

This clonotype turned up a few times. The chain recombines TRBV4-3 with TRBJ1-2; maybe TRBD1 (6 bases). This CDR3 contains 15 residues. Germline V CDR1 and CDR2: LGHNA, YSLEER. The ends were cut back, 5 bases at V and 8 bases at J, with 21 bases in the middle. The CDR3 sequence: CASSLVDSPKRGYTF. CDR3 nucleotides: TGCGCCAGCAGCTTAGTGGACAGCCCCAAAAGAGGCTACACCTTC.

A few counts support this clonotype. V is TRBV29-1 and J is TRBJ2-4, with D maybe TRBD1 (6 bases). In germline, CDR1 is SQVTM, CDR2 ANQGSEA. The length of the CDR3 is 11 residues. V was shortened by 3 bases and J by 8 bases, with 8 bases between the two germline ends. CDR3 in amino acids: CSVDRGDIQYF. As DNA, the CDR3 is TGCAGCGTTGACAGGGGTGACATTCAGTACTTC.

This clonotype was counted a few times. CDR3 sequence (DNA): TGCGCCAGCAGCTCCGGAAAGGGAGCCGAGCAGTACTTC. Protein sequence: CASSSGKGAEQYF. This chain joins TRBV5-1 and TRBJ2-5; perhaps TRBD2 as D (5 bases). The DNA end lines up better with TRBJ2-7; the J call may be wrong. CDR1 and CDR2 (germline): SGHRS, YFSETQ. There are 13 residues in the CDR3.

The gene calls are TRBV20-1 and TRBJ2-1; D is undetermined. In germline, CDR1 is DFQATT, CDR2 SNEGSKA (reference sequence). The CDR3 has 16 residues. V dropped 3 bases and J dropped 0 bases, with 15 bases sitting between them. DNA for the CDR3: TGCAGTGCTAGGCTTAGGCGGCAGAGCTCCTACAATGAGCAGTTCTTC. Its protein product is CSARLRRQSSYNEQFF.